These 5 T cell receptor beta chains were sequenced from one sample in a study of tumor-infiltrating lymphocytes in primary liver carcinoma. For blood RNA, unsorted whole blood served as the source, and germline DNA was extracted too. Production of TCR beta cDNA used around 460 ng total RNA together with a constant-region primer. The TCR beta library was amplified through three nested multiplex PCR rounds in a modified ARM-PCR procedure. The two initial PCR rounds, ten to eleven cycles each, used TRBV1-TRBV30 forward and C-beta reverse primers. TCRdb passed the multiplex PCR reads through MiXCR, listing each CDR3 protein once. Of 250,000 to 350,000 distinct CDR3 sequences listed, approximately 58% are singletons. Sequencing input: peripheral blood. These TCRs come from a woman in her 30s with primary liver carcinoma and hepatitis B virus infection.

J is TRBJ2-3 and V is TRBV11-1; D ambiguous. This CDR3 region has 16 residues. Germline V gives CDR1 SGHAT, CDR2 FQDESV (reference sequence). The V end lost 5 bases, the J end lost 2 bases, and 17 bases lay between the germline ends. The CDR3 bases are TGTGCCAGCAGCCGGTCAAATGTGCCAAACACAGATACGCAGTATTTT. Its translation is CASSRSNVPNTDTQYF.

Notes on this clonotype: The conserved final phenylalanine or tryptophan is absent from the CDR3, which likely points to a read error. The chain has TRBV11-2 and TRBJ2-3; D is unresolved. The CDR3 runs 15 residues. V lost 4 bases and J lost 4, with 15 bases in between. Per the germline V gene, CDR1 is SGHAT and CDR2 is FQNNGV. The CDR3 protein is CASSSASLGADTQYL. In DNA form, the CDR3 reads TGTGCCAGCAGCTCCGCGTCCCTAGGCGCAGATACGCAGTATTTA.

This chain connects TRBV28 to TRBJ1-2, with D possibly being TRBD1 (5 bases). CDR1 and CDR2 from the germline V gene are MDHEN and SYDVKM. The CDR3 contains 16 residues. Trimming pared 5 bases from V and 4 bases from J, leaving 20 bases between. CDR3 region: CASSTSTRDLGYGYTF. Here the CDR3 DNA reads TGTGCCAGCAGTACGTCAACCAGGGACCTGGGCTATGGCTACACCTTC.

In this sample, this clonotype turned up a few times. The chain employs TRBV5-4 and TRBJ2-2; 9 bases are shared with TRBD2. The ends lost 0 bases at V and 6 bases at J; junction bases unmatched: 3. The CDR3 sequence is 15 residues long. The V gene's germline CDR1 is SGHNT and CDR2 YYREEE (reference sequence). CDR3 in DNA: TGTGCCAGCAGCTTGGTTAGCGGGAGCGCCGGGGAGCTGTTTTTT. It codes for CASSLVSGSAGELFF.

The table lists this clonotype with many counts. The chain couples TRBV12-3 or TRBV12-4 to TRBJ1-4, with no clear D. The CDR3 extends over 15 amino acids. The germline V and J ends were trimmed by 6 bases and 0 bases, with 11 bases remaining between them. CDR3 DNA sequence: TGTGCCAGCAGCCCCACACTAGCAACTAATGAAAAACTGTTTTTT. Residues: CASSPTLATNEKLFF.